Here is one T cell receptor (beta chain) with its context. The data stem from a study of blood T cell repertoires in COVID-19. Looking at the study overall: Specimens from acute and convalescent COVID-19 originated in the United States, Italy and Spain. In each case, the material was cDNA or gDNA derived from T cells, B-cell-depleted T cells, or PBMCs.

In the original workflow: Estimates of nucleated cell counts were drawn from the amplification of reference gene primers. Profiling relied on immunoSEQ multiplex PCR, and the TCRdb table lists in-frame clones only, not all of them. The V and J calls and the clone size are those of that table, but D and trimming were determined from the DNA. The table includes roughly 300,000 clones, approximately 91% detected once. This CDR3 is 13 amino acids long. With 6 bases removed from V and 3 bases from J, the gap between germline ends came to 11 bases. Germline-derived CDR1 and CDR2 are ENHRY and SYGVKD. Sequences were obtained from peripheral blood. This chain uses TRBV10-3 with TRBJ1-2; D is undetermined. The receptor's source is a man younger than 30 with active or convalescent COVID-19. This CDR3 reads CAISGVLDYGYTF. In DNA, the CDR3 is TGTGCCATCAGCGGAGTATTAGACTATGGCTACACCTTC.